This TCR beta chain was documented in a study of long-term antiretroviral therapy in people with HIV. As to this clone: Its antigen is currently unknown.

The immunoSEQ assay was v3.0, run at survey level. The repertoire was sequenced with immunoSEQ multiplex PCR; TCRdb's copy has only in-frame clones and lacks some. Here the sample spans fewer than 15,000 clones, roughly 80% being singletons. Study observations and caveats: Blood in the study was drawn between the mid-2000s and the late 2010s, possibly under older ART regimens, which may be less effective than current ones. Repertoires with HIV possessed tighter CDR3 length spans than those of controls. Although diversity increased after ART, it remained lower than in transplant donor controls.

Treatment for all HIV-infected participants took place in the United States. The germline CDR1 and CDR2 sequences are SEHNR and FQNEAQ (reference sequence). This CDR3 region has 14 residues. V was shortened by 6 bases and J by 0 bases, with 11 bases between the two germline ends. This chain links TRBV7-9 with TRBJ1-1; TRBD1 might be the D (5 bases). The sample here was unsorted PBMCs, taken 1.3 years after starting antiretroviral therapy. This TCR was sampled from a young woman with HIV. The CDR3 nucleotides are TGTGCCAGCAGTACGACAGTTATGAACACTGAAGCTTTCTTT. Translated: CASSTTVMNTEAFF.